Described below is a single T cell receptor beta chain sequence and its context. Its specificity is not known. The PCR employed 60 Vbeta primers together with 13 Jbeta primers. Sequenced by immunoSEQ multiplex PCR; TCRdb stores in-frame clones only, minus some. The table includes about 100,000 clones, roughly 80% detected once. V lost 4 bases and J lost 0, with 17 bases in between. CDR1 is SGHTS, CDR2 YDEGEE, per germline. CDR3 length: 17 amino acids. The source of the sample is a study of cytomegalovirus exposure and HLA in healthy donors. Study details: Earlier sequencing of some 170 million T cells yielded nearly 120 million unique TCR beta sequences.

Findings and limits, study-wide: HLA alleles showed associations with 16,951 TCR beta sequences in a later analysis, at a 0.05 false discovery rate. TCR beta chains numbering under 200 were designated cytomegalovirus-associated.

This clonotype was sampled from a female donor in good health and CMV-seropositive. The chain combines TRBV5-8 with TRBJ2-4; weak D call: TRBD2 (6 bases). The material sequenced was PBMCs. The CDR3 DNA follows: TGTGCCAGCAGCCTACAAGGTGGGGGGTTAGCCAAAAACATTCAGTACTTC. Its protein product is CASSLQGGGLAKNIQYF.